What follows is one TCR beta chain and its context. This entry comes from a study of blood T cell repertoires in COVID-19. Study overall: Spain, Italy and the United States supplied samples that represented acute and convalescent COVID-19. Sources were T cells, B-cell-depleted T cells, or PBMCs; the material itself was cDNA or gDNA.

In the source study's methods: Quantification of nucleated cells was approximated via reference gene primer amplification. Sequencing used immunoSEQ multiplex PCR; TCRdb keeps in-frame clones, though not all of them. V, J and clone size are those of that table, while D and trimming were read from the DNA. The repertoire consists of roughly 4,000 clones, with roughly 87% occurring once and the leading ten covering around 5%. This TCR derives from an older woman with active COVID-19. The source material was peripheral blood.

DNA of the CDR3: TGTGCCAGCAGCTTACAGGGTGAAAAACTGTTTTTT. Translating gives CASSLQGEKLFF. The rearrangement uses TRBV11-3 and TRBJ1-4; TRBD1 might be the D (5 bases). CDR1 SGHNT and CDR2 YENEEA come from the germline V gene. This CDR3 is built from 12 residues. Deletions cut 2 bases from V and 7 bases from J, with 5 bases between.